This TCR beta chain was sequenced in a study of cytomegalovirus exposure and HLA in healthy donors. Study-wide points: Association of a missense DCLRE1C variant with TCR beta V- and J-gene trimming was reported in a later analysis. In a later analysis, most CMV-associated TCR beta chains appeared HLA-restricted. Prior analysis indicated that the majority of TCR beta V segments exhibited productivity approximately 87% or approximately 30% of the time.

A remark on this clone: Its target is unknown.

V lost 2 bases and J 3 bases, leaving 5 bases between the germline ends. CDR3 size: 13 residues. Germline V gives CDR1 PRHDT, CDR2 FYEKMQ (reference sequence). The study ran its PCR with 60 Vbeta and 13 Jbeta primers. Produced via immunoSEQ multiplex PCR; TCRdb's table is partial and in-frame only. The repertoire holds around 130,000 clones, with roughly 86% as singletons. Sequencing was done on a sample of PBMCs. The chain couples TRBV13 to TRBJ2-1; no definite D call. The receptor comes from a woman between 40 and 50 years old in good health and CMV-seronegative. DNA for the CDR3: TGTGCCAGCAGCTTACCCCTCTACAATGAGCAGTTCTTC. Its translation: CASSLPLYNEQFF.